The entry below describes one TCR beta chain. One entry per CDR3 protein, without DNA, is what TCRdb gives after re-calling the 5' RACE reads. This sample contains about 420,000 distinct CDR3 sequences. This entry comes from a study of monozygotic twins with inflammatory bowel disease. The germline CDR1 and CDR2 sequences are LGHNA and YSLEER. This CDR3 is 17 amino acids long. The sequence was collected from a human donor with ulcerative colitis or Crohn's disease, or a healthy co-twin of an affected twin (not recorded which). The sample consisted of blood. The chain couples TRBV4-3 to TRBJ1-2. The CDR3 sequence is CASSQARTALRNYGYTF.